This TCR beta chain originates from a study of shared clonotypes between healthy human individuals. A word on this clone: Its antigen is undetermined.

Naive-designated CD8 cells lacked CD45RO, were positively enriched for CCR7, and omitted terminally differentiated effector memory CD45RA+ cells. The donor population consisted of healthy HIV-negative adults with no recent acute infections or vaccinations. Using 200 ng DNA, 25,000 to 35,000 T cell genomes, the sorted-subset replicate PCRs were run. The table came from immunoSEQ multiplex PCR; TCRdb's copy has only in-frame clones and leaves some out. This sample has roughly 1,800,000 clones, with approximately 94% found just once. Trimming removed 5 bases at V and 2 bases at J, with 10 bases between. The CDR3 extends over 13 amino acids. Germline V lookup: CDR1 MNHEY, CDR2 SMNVEV (reference sequence). The study's findings and limits: Among donors, clonotype sharing was expected to be affected by sequencing depth.

The clonotype comes from a man younger than 30 in good health. The chain employs TRBV27 and TRBJ2-7; a possible D gene is TRBD1 (6 bases). Sequenced: naive CD8+ T cells sorted from blood. CDR3 amino acids: CASSASGAYEQYF. CDR3 in DNA: TGTGCCAGCAGTGCCTCAGGGGCCTACGAGCAGTACTTC.